This T cell receptor (beta chain) was identified in a study of T cell responses to AZD1222 COVID-19 vaccine. General study points: Among the donors, most were white British and more were female, and clonal diversity was possibly underestimated.

On this clone itself: Its antigen is still unknown.

Second-dose recipients at about 4 or about 12 weeks were treated as one pooled group. Some clones are missing from TCRdb's copy, which holds only in-frame ones; the method was immunoSEQ multiplex PCR. The table records approximately 130,000 clones, 75% to 85% of them present only once. The material sequenced was peripheral blood, taken 28 days after the second AZD1222 dose. This TCR was sampled from an adult who received the AZD1222 COVID-19 vaccine.

The CDR3 DNA follows: TGCGCCAGCAGCCAAGAAGGTTATGGGGAAGGGACAGATACGCAGTATTTT. Protein sequence: CASSQEGYGEGTDTQYF. This chain uses TRBV4-3 with TRBJ2-3; D is undetermined. Germline V gives CDR1 LGHNA, CDR2 YSLEER. Trimming removed 0 bases at V and 3 bases at J, with 16 bases between. This CDR3 is built from 17 residues.